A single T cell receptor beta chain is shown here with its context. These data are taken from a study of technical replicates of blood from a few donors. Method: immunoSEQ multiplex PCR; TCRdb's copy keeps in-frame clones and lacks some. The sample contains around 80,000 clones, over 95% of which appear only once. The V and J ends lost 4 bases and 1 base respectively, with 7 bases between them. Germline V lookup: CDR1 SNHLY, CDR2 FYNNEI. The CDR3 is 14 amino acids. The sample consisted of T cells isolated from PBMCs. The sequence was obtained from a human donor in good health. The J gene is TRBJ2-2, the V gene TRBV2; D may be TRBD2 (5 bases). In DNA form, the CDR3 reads TGTGCCAGCAGTGGACGGGAGAACACCGGGGAGCTGTTTTTT. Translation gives CASSGRENTGELFF.